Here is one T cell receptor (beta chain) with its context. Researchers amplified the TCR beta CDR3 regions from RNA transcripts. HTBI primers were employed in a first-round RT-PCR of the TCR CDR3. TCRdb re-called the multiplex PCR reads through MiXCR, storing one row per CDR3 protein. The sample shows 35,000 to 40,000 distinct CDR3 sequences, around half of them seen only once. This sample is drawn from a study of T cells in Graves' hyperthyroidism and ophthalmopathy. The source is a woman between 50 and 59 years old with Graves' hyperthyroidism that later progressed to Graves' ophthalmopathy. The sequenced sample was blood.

The DNA for the CDR3 is TGCAGTGCTAGTTGGCAGGGGGCTGAGCAGTTCTTC. Amino acids: CSASWQGAEQFF. The chain recombines TRBV20-1 with TRBJ2-1; 8 positions agree with TRBD1. CDR1 is DFQATT, CDR2 SNEGSKA, per germline (reference sequence). The CDR3 sequence is 12 residues long. Trimming cost V 3 bases and J 9 bases; bases outside gene matches: 4.